This TCR beta chain originates from a study of beta chain features in type 1 diabetes. In germline, CDR1 is SSHAT, CDR2 FNYEAQ (reference sequence). The CDR3 is 13 amino acids. Reverse transcribing all isolated RNA meant expressed TCRB transcripts were sequenced. Using immunoSEQ multiplex PCR, the repertoire was profiled, and TCRdb retains in-frame clones only, with some absent. The profile shows 300,000 or so clones, around 7.6% of them singletons. As to this clone: At one end the junction does not follow the germline gene, possibly because of a read error.

The J gene is TRBJ1-5, the V gene TRBV7-7; D possibly corresponds to TRBD1 (5 bases). Sequencing was carried out using central memory CD4+ T cells from blood. This receptor was obtained from a woman aged 18-35 years in good health. The CDR3 region has the DNA TGTGCTAGCAGCTTAGAAAAGGGGCAGCCCCAGCATTTT. It specifies CASSLEKGQPQHF.